This TCR beta chain derives from a study of CD8+CD57+ T cells in acquired aplastic anemia. Researchers used genomic DNA as the template to profile TCR beta VDJ and CDR3. TCRdb processed the reads anew with MiXCR; each CDR3 protein has one entry. The table lists hundreds of thousands of distinct CDR3 sequences, just under 70% of them singletons. CDR1 is KGHDR and CDR2 is SFDVKD in the germline V gene. V lost 9 bases, J lost 12 bases, and 18 bases lay in between. The CDR3 is 12 residues long. This chain uses TRBV24-1 with TRBJ2-3; D might be TRBD1 (5 bases). The source material was sorted CD4+, CD8+, or CD8+CD57+ T cells (not recorded which) from PBMCs. This sequence originates from a human donor in good health, serving as a control. For the CDR3, the DNA is TGTGCCACCCTTGGGGCCGCCGCTGAACAGTATTTT. Its protein is CATLGAAAEQYF.